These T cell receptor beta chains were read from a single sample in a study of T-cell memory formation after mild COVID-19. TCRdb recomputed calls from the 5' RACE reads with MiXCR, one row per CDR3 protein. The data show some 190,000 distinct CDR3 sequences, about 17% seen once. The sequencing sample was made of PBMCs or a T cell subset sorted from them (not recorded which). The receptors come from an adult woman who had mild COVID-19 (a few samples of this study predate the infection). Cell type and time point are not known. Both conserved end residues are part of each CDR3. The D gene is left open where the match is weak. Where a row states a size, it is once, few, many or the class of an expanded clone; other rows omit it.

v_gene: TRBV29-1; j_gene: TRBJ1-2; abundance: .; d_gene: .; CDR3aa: CSDSQGHGYTF; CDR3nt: TGCAGCGATAGTCAGGGGCATGGCTACACCTTC
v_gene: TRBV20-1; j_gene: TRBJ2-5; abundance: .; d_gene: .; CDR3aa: CSASGSRETQYF; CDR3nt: TGCAGTGCTAGCGGGAGCAGAGAGACCCAGTACTTC
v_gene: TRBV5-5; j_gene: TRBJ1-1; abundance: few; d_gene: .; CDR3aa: CASSLIGGTEAFF; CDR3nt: TGTGCCAGCAGCTTGATAGGAGGGACTGAAGCTTTCTTT
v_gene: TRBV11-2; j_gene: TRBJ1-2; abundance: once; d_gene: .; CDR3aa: CASSLEYTGYGYTF; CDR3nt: TGTGCCAGCAGCTTAGAGTACACGGGGTATGGCTACACCTTC
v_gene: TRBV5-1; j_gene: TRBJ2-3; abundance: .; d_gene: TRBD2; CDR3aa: CASSLSLAGVYGTDTQYF; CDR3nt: TGCGCCAGCAGCTTATCACTAGCGGGAGTTTATGGCACAGATACGCAGTATTTT
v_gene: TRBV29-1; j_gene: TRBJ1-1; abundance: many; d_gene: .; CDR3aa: CSALTVNTEAFF; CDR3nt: TGCAGCGCCCTGACAGTGAACACTGAAGCTTTCTTT
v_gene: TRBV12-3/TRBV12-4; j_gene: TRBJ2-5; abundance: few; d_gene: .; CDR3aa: CASSSGRGTQYF; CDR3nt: TGTGCCAGCAGTTCAGGGCGGGGGACCCAGTACTTC
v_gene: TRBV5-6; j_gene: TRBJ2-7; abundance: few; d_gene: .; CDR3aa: CASSPPPRGTEQYF; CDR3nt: TGTGCCAGCAGCCCCCCTCCCCGGGGGACCGAGCAGTACTTC
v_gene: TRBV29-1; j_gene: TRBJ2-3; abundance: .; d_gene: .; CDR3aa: CSVDGTRGVSTDTQYF; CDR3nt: TGCAGCGTTGATGGCACCCGGGGCGTCAGCACAGATACGCAGTATTTT
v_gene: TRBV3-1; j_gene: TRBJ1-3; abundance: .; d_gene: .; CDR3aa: CASSRAGHHSGNTIYF; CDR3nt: TGTGCCAGCAGCCGAGCGGGACACCACTCTGGAAACACCATATATTTT
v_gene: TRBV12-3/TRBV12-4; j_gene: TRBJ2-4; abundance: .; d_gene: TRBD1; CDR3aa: CASSLQTGWKNIQYF; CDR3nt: TGTGCCAGCAGTTTGCAGACAGGGTGGAAAAACATTCAGTACTTC
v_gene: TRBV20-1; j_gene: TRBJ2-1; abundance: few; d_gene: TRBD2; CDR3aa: CSAANAGTSNHNEQFF; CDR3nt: TGCAGTGCTGCGAACGCCGGGACTAGCAACCACAATGAGCAGTTCTTC
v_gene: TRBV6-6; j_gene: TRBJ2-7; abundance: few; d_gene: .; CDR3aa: CASSPGLSGSGEQYF; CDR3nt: TGTGCCAGCAGTCCCGGACTGAGCGGCTCTGGCGAGCAGTACTTC
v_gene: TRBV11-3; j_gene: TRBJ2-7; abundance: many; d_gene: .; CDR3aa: CASSPGVQGLYEQYF; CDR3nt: TGTGCCAGCAGCCCGGGAGTCCAAGGCCTCTACGAGCAGTACTTC
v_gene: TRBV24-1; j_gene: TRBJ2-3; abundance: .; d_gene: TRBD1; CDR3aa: CATSEPDRGRTDTQYF; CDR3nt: TGTGCCACCAGTGAGCCCGACAGGGGGCGGACAGATACGCAGTATTTT
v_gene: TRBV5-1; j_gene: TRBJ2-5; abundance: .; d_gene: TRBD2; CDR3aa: CASSYSGLAISAETQYF; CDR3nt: TGCGCCAGCAGCTACTCGGGACTAGCGATTTCCGCGGAGACCCAGTACTTC
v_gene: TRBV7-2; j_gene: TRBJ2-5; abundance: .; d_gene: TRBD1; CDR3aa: CASSPPSGGQGETQYF; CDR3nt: TGTGCCAGCAGCCCCCCATCAGGGGGACAGGGAGAGACCCAGTACTTC